These 17 T cell receptor beta chains share one sample of origin, sequenced in a study of blood T cells in healthy people across ages. Alongside a J-beta primer mix, a sample-barcoded 5' primer served in a second PCR lasting about 7 to 12 cycles. Using its own MiXCR run on the 5' RACE reads, TCRdb lists one record per CDR3 protein. The repertoire includes some 850,000 distinct CDR3 sequences, roughly 25% of them detected once, and under 3% sits in the top ten. This sample also appeared in a second study, on T cells of mothers and their children.

The sample was blood. These TCRs come from a boy younger than 18 in good health.

The chain links TRBV6-1 to TRBJ1-4; D ambiguous. Deletions cut 1 base from V and 11 bases from J, with 20 bases between. CDR3 size: 16 residues. Germline CDR1 and CDR2: MNHNS and SASEGT. The CDR3 bases are TGTGCCAGCAGTGAAGATCAGTGGACGAGCCGTCAGAAACTGTTTTTT. It codes for CASSEDQWTSRQKLFF.

In this sample, this clonotype turned up once. The V call is TRBV3-1, the J call TRBJ2-7; 9 bases align to TRBD1. Losses at the gene ends were 0 bases for V and 5 bases for J; bases not matched to a gene: 5. In germline, CDR1 is LGHDT, CDR2 YNNKEL (reference sequence). This CDR3 contains 15 residues. CDR3 DNA: TGTGCCAGCAGCCAAGATGGGGACAGGGATGACGAGCAGTACTTC. Protein sequence: CASSQDGDRDDEQYF.

This chain joins TRBV6-6 and TRBJ1-2; the match to TRBD1 covers 10 bases. CDR3 length: 17 residues. Germline loops: CDR1 MNHNY, CDR2 SVGAGI (reference sequence). The ends lost 2 bases at V and 5 bases at J; junction bases unmatched: 11. The CDR3 loop reads CASSYTSTGGNGYGYTF. The CDR3 DNA follows: TGTGCCAGCAGTTACACCTCGACAGGGGGCAATGGATATGGCTACACCTTC.

J is TRBJ1-1 and V is TRBV7-3; D perhaps matches TRBD1 (6 bases). Germline CDR1 and CDR2: SGHTA and FQGTGA. Trimming shortened V by 3 bases and J by 6 bases, and 17 bases separated the two germline ends. The CDR3 sequence is 15 residues long. This CDR3 reads CASSFSGGAVAEAFF. The CDR3 DNA reads as TGTGCCAGCAGCTTCTCGGGGGGCGCAGTGGCTGAAGCTTTCTTT.

This chain uses TRBV6-6 with TRBJ1-2; D call uncertain. V was shortened by 5 bases and J by 3 bases, with 13 bases between the two germline ends. The length of the CDR3 is 14 residues. Germline values: CDR1 MNHNY, CDR2 SVGAGI (reference sequence). CDR3: CASSQKGRYYGYTF. The CDR3 DNA is TGTGCCAGCAGTCAAAAAGGACGGTACTATGGCTACACCTTC.

The chain is built from TRBV18 and TRBJ2-7, with D possibly TRBD1 on 6 matching bases. The assigned J gene may be wrong: the sequence end matches TRBJ2-1 better. There are 14 residues in the CDR3. Germline lookup yields CDR1 KGHSH and CDR2 LQKENI. In DNA, the CDR3 is TGTGCCAGCTCACCCCCAGGGGAATACAATGAGCAGTTCTTC. Translation gives CASSPPGEYNEQFF.

This clonotype was observed a handful of times. This chain links TRBV2 with TRBJ1-1; no clear D. The V gene lost 2 bases and the J gene lost 0 bases, with 7 bases spanning the gap. The CDR3 consists of 14 residues. Germline values: CDR1 SNHLY, CDR2 FYNNEI. CDR3 nucleotides: TGTGCCAGCAGTGAACGGTCTATGAACACTGAAGCTTTCTTT. It codes for CASSERSMNTEAFF.

The chain is built from TRBV7-6 and TRBJ2-5; TRBD1 is a possible D gene (6 bases). The germline V gene encodes CDR1 SGHVS and CDR2 FNYEAQ. V shed 2 bases and J shed 1 base, with 11 bases lying between them. The CDR3 extends over 15 amino acids. As DNA, the CDR3 is TGTGCCAGCAGCTTATGGACAGCCCTCCAAGAGACCCAGTACTTC. Protein sequence: CASSLWTALQETQYF.

The gene calls are TRBV25-1 and TRBJ2-7; 9 nucleotides align to TRBD1. The ends lost 4 bases at V and 3 bases at J; junction bases unmatched: 1. This CDR3 region has 13 residues. Looked up from germline, CDR1 is MGHDK and CDR2 is SYGVNS. DNA of the CDR3: TGTGCCAGCAGTGGGGACAGGGACTACGAGCAGTACTTC. Encoded protein: CASSGDRDYEQYF.

This chain connects TRBV30 to TRBJ2-3, with 11 positions matching TRBD2. Germline trimming cut 2 bases from V and 2 bases from J; bases unmatched to any gene: 6. This CDR3 spans 16 amino acids. Germline loops: CDR1 GTSNPN, CDR2 SVGIG (reference sequence). The CDR3 DNA reads TGTGCCTGGAGTTCGGGACTAGCGGTCTTCACAGATACGCAGTATTTT. Protein sequence: CAWSSGLAVFTDTQYF.

The chain uses TRBV7-9 and TRBJ1-2; no reliable D call. V lost 2 bases to trimming and J lost 1 base, with 8 bases between them. Germline CDR1 and CDR2: SEHNR and FQNEAQ (reference sequence). This CDR3 contains 14 residues. The CDR3 is CASSLNGVNYGYTF. The CDR3 bases are TGTGCCAGCAGCTTAAACGGGGTTAACTATGGCTACACCTTC.

This chain joins TRBV12-3 or TRBV12-4 and TRBJ2-5, with TRBD1 matching 7 bases. The better agreement between TRBJ2-7 and the DNA end casts doubt on the J call. The CDR3 contains 15 residues. In nucleotides, the CDR3 is TGTGCCAGCGGCTGGTCGGCAGGGGGAACCTACGAGCAGTACTTC. Translation gives CASGWSAGGTYEQYF.

About this clonotype itself: Without the conserved terminal phenylalanine or tryptophan, this CDR3 likely stems from a read error. The chain combines TRBV11-2 with TRBJ2-3; possibly TRBD1 for D (6 bases). Germline CDR1 reads SGHAT; CDR2 reads FQNNGV. The ends were cut back, 1 base at V and 4 bases at J, with 9 bases in the middle. CDR3 size: 14 residues. The CDR3 DNA follows: TGTGCCAGCAGCTTAGGAGACAGGCCAGATACGCAGTATCTT. Translation: CASSLGDRPDTQYL.

This clonotype was observed at least ten times. The J gene is TRBJ1-3, the V gene TRBV12-3 or TRBV12-4, with D unclear. This CDR3 contains 13 residues. Trimming cost V 3 bases and J 4 bases, with 7 bases left between them. The CDR3 DNA reads as TGTGCCAGCAGTTTGAGCCGAGGAAACACCATATATTTT. This codes for CASSLSRGNTIYF.

The V gene is TRBV10-3, the J gene TRBJ2-5; D call uncertain. V lost 5 bases and J lost 5, with 15 bases in between. The CDR3 extends over 14 amino acids. Germline CDR1 reads ENHRY; CDR2 reads SYGVKD. The CDR3 DNA reads TGTGCCATCAGTACCGACCTAGGGATGGAGACCCAGTACTTC. This translates into CAISTDLGMETQYF.

The chain uses TRBV20-1 and TRBJ2-3; weak D call: TRBD1 (5 bases). The germline gives CDR1 DFQATT, CDR2 SNEGSKA (reference sequence). The length of the CDR3 is 16 residues. Trimming stripped 6 bases from V and 2 bases from J, with 21 bases between. CDR3 protein: CSAHRIQDTYTDTQYF. CDR3 bases: TGCAGTGCCCATAGGATCCAGGACACATACACAGATACGCAGTATTTT.

This clonotype was seen at least ten times. CDR3 sequence reads: CSARRDATEQYF. The CDR3 coding sequence is TGCAGTGCTAGGCGGGACGCAACGGAGCAGTATTTT. The gene calls are TRBV20-1 and TRBJ2-3; D perhaps matches TRBD2 (6 bases). The CDR3 sequence is 12 residues long. Trimming shortened V by 3 bases and J by 11 bases, and 15 bases separated the two germline ends. Germline assignment: CDR1 DFQATT and CDR2 SNEGSKA (reference sequence).